This TCR beta chain came from a study of CXCR3-negative and CXCR3-positive naive CD8 T cells. CDR3 length equals 20 residues. The germline gives CDR1 DFQATT, CDR2 SNEGSKA (reference sequence). All TRB cDNA libraries came from 5' RACE performed with UMI labels. Each CDR3 protein gets one entry in TCRdb, which reprocessed the 5' RACE reads and gives no DNA. Listed are approximately 58,000 distinct CDR3 sequences; about 0.4% falls within the top ten. The naive CD8+ gate required CD45RO-CCR7+CD27+CD95- phenotype. General study results and limits: No difference in surface CD5 was seen between naive subsets, and TCR strength was inferred from TRB CDR3 properties. Naive cells, whether CXCR3-negative or CXCR3-positive, had similar TRBV-TRBJ usage, while memory cells differed.

Points on this clonotype: Its antigen is still unknown.

The specimen sequenced was naive CXCR3- CD8+ T cells from blood. Indicated subset: CD45RO-CCR7+CD27+CD95- naive CD8+ T cells lacking CXCR3 (TNR3-). The chain links TRBV20-1 to TRBJ2-7; TCRdb designates TRBD1, a call that cannot be tested without DNA. The source is a human donor in good health. Some clones in this sample may be carry-over from other donors' samples. CDR3 sequence: CSARVRSFLRDRMNSYEQYF.